Below, 7 T cell receptor beta chains from the same sample are listed, as sequenced in a study of blood T cell repertoires in COVID-19. Method: immunoSEQ multiplex PCR; TCRdb's copy keeps in-frame clones and lacks some. This sample has 200,000 to 250,000 clones, with 90% found just once. What was sequenced was PBMCs or T cells enriched from blood (not recorded which). These receptors originate from a man aged 25-40 years who had been exposed to COVID-19.

The chain links TRBV3-1 (or the pseudogene TRBV3-2) to TRBJ1-1, with D unclear. Trimming removed 5 bases from V and 3 bases from J, with 13 bases in between. CDR3 length: 14 amino acids. Germline V gene sequence: CDR1 LGHDT, CDR2 YNNKEL (reference sequence). CDR3 amino acids: CASSSMSSHTEAFF. CDR3 in DNA: TGTGCCAGCAGCTCTATGTCTTCGCACACTGAAGCTTTCTTT.

The chain carries TRBV19 and TRBJ1-2, with D tentatively TRBD1 (5 bases). The CDR3 is 14 residues long. Looked up from germline, CDR1 is LNHDA and CDR2 is SQIVND (reference sequence). The V end was cut by 3 bases, the J end by 5 bases, with 13 bases between. As DNA, the CDR3 is TGTGCCAGTAGTATCGGAGGGACTACTTATGGCTACACCTTC. Translation: CASSIGGTTYGYTF.

The chain joins TRBV2 to TRBJ1-2; 10 bases match TRBD1. The germline gives CDR1 SNHLY, CDR2 FYNNEI. V gave up 8 bases and J gave up 1 base; unmatched junction bases: 10. There are 16 residues in the CDR3. CDR3 sequence reads: CASFPPGTGVNYGYTF. CDR3 nucleotides: TGTGCCAGCTTCCCGCCCGGGACAGGGGTTAACTATGGCTACACCTTC. The whole variable domain, filled in from reference TRBV2 and TRBJ1-2, reads EPEVTQTPSHQVTQMGQEVILRCVPISNHLYFYWYRQILGQKVEFLVSFYNNEISEKSEIFDDQFSVERPDGSNFTLKIRSTKLEDSAMYFCASFPPGTGVNYGYTFGSGTRLTVV.

This chain links TRBV3-1 (or the pseudogene TRBV3-2) with TRBJ2-1; tentative D call: TRBD2 (7 bases). CDR1 is LGHDT and CDR2 is YNNKEL in the germline V gene (reference sequence). Trimming pared 4 bases from V and 9 bases from J, leaving 19 bases between. The CDR3 has 15 amino acids. Here the CDR3 reads CASSPNGGGPSEQFF. The CDR3, as DNA: TGTGCCAGCAGCCCAAATGGGGGGGGCCCTTCTGAGCAGTTCTTC.

J is TRBJ2-1 and V is TRBV3-1 (or the pseudogene TRBV3-2); D uncertain. The CDR3 is 15 amino acids. Trimming cost V 3 bases and J 3 bases, with 12 bases left between them. Germline V CDR1 and CDR2: LGHDT, YNNKEL (reference sequence). CDR3: CASSHYAQNYNEQFF. CDR3 coding DNA: TGTGCCAGCAGCCACTATGCTCAAAACTACAATGAGCAGTTCTTC.

The rearrangement joins TRBV9 to TRBJ2-7; D may be TRBD1 (5 bases). Germline-derived CDR1 and CDR2 are SGDLS and YYNGEE. The CDR3 totals 14 residues. The germline V and J ends were trimmed by 0 bases and 5 bases, with 12 bases remaining between them. DNA for the CDR3: TGTGCCAGCAGCGTAGGTCCCAGGGCGGACGAGCAGTACTTC. Translating it yields CASSVGPRADEQYF.

The chain combines TRBV5-5 with TRBJ1-5; D is unclear. Germline-derived CDR1 and CDR2 are SGHKS and YYEKEE (reference sequence). This CDR3 region has 14 residues. Trimming took 3 bases from V and 14 from J, leaving 21 bases between them. The CDR3, as DNA: TGTGCCAGCAGCTCAACCGATAACACCCCTTCCGAGCATTTT. Amino acid sequence: CASSSTDNTPSEHF.